The rows below give T cell receptor beta chains drawn from one sample of a study of blood T cell repertoires in COVID-19. Method: immunoSEQ multiplex PCR; TCRdb's copy keeps in-frame clones and lacks some. The sample contains around 250,000 clones, 75% to 95% of which appear only once. Material: PBMCs or T cells enriched from blood (not recorded which). Receptors originate from a middle-aged man who had been exposed to COVID-19. Both conserved end residues are part of each CDR3. A D gene is named only where the DNA matches it firmly. Where a row states a size, it is once, few, many or the class of an expanded clone; other rows omit it.

TRBV19	15	TRBJ2-2	TRBD1	-	TGTGCCAGTAGTTCCCGACAGGGGAACACCGGGGAGCTGTTTTTT	CASSSRQGNTGELFF
TRBV11-1	13	TRBJ2-3	TRBD1	-	TGTGCCAGCAGCCTACAGGGGCCAGATACGCAGTATTTT	CASSLQGPDTQYF
TRBV10-3	13	TRBJ1-1	-	-	TGTGCCATCAGTGTGACAGCGAACACTGAAGCTTTCTTT	CAISVTANTEAFF
TRBV4-2	16	TRBJ1-2	TRBD1	-	TGTGCCAGCAGCCCGGACTCGACGGGACAGGGGTATGGCTACACCTTC	CASSPDSTGQGYGYTF
TRBV11-3	15	TRBJ2-1	TRBD2	-	TGTGCCAGCAGCTTTAGCGGGTCTGGGTACAATGAGCAGTTCTTC	CASSFSGSGYNEQFF
TRBV24-1	16	TRBJ2-6	TRBD1	-	TGTGCCACCGGGGGGACAGGAGTCTCTGGGGCCAACGTCCTGACTTTC	CATGGTGVSGANVLTF
TRBV6-5	15	TRBJ1-5	-	-	TGTGCCAGCAGTTACTCGAAGGCAGGGGTTCAGCCCCAGCATTTT	CASSYSKAGVQPQHF
TRBV30	15	TRBJ1-5	TRBD1	-	TGTGCCTGGAGTCATGACAGGGACAATTATCAGCCCCAGCATTTT	CAWSHDRDNYQPQHF
TRBV11-3	16	TRBJ2-2	TRBD2	-	TGTGCCAGCAGCTCATACTTAGCGGGAGATGGCGGGGAGCTGTTTTTT	CASSSYLAGDGGELFF
TRBV6-5	15	TRBJ2-1	TRBD2	-	TGTGCCAGCAGTTACTCCGGGAGGTCCTACAATGAGCAGTTCTTC	CASSYSGRSYNEQFF
TRBV10-1	15	TRBJ2-3	-	once	TGCGCCAGCAGTGAGCCGTCAGGTAGCACAGATACGCAGTATTTT	CASSEPSGSTDTQYF
TRBV7-2	15	TRBJ2-3	-	-	TGTGCCAGCAGCCAAGCCGTCAGGGGCACAGATACGCAGTATTTT	CASSQAVRGTDTQYF